This T cell receptor (beta chain) comes out of a study of CD8 T cells in ankylosing spondylitis. This clonotype occurred a few times. TCRdb re-derived calls from the 5' RACE reads in MiXCR, one entry per CDR3 protein. The sample consists of about 130,000 distinct CDR3 sequences, roughly 15% of them appearing once. The sequencing input was blood, either unsorted or a sorted T cell fraction (not recorded which). The source of this sequence is a female donor with ankylosing spondylitis or in good health (not recorded which).

The CDR3 region is CASNPRSVGGDAEAFF. CDR3 sequence (DNA): TGTGCCAGCAATCCGCGATCAGTGGGGGGTGACGCTGAAGCTTTCTTT. The J gene is TRBJ1-1, the V gene TRBV11-1; tentatively, D is TRBD1 (5 bases). CDR1 and CDR2 (germline): SGHAT, FQDESV (reference sequence). CDR3 length: 16 amino acids. V was trimmed by 7 bases and J by 6 bases, leaving 24 bases between them.